Described below is a single T cell receptor (beta chain) sequence and its context. Its antigen is currently unknown. The source of the sample is a study of T cell responses to AZD1222 COVID-19 vaccine. General study points: In the spike-specific TCR repertoire, nearly half reportedly target unmutated variant regions. Spike was spanned by vaccine-associated CD4 TCRs, with dominance at 160-218 and 743-854.

Some clones are missing from TCRdb's copy, which holds only in-frame ones; the method was immunoSEQ multiplex PCR. The data show about 100,000 clones, 93% seen once. Germline V gene lookup returns CDR1 SGHDN and CDR2 FVKESK. Between the trimmed V and J ends, which lost 0 bases and 1 base, there was a span of 9 bases. The length of the CDR3 is 15 residues. This clonotype was obtained from an adult in good health. This rearrangement joins TRBV14 to TRBJ1-1; no clear D. The sample in question was peripheral blood, obtained on day 0 of AZD1222 vaccination. CDR3 nucleotides: TGTGCCAGCAGCCAAGACTTGTGGAGGAACACTGAAGCTTTCTTT. Translating gives CASSQDLWRNTEAFF.